Detailed here is one TCR beta chain. The antigen is not known. The data belong to a study of graft-versus-host responses after intestinal transplantation. Study overall: Multivisceral, liver-intestinal, or isolated intestinal grafts were transplanted into recipients. Each patient got anti-thymocyte globulin induction, then tacrolimus and steroids for around three years. Study-level results: Where graft-donor T cell macrochimerism was present, patients had high graft-versus-host to host-versus-graft clonal ratios in allografts.

The assay was immunoSEQ multiplex PCR, and TCRdb's table has in-frame clones only and misses some. The table includes about 100,000 clones, about 90% detected once. This TCR came from a human donor who was the organ donor for an intestinal transplant. Sample: unstimulated CD4+ T cells sorted from spleen or lymph node cells, taken before transplant.

In nucleotides, the CDR3 is TGCGCCAGCAGCTCACTAGCGGGGGGGCCGAATGAGCAGTTCTTC. As protein: CASSSLAGGPNEQFF. The chain has TRBV5-1 and TRBJ2-1; TRBD2 aligns across 13 bases. Germline trimming cut 3 bases from V and 7 bases from J; bases unmatched to any gene: 4. CDR1 SGHRS and CDR2 YFSETQ come from the germline V gene. The CDR3 has 15 residues.